This is a list of T cell receptor beta chains from one sample in a study of T cell responses to AZD1222 COVID-19 vaccine. Generated by immunoSEQ multiplex PCR, the TCRdb table keeps only in-frame clones and is missing some. Of just over 150,000 clones listed, 88% were seen once; the top ten hold approximately 7%. This specimen consisted of peripheral blood, obtained after recovery from COVID-19. These receptor sequences come from an adult who had recovered from COVID-19. The CDR3 runs from the conserved cysteine through the conserved F or W. Each record gives: clone size, V gene, D gene, J gene, CDR3 protein, CDR3 DNA. A D gene is named only where the DNA matches it firmly. Some rows mark clone size as missing; the rest say once, few, many or name a class of expanded clone.

>NA|TRBV5-4|NA|TRBJ2-2
CASSLAGRLTGELFF
TGTGCCAGCAGCTTGGCGGGGCGGCTCACCGGGGAGCTGTTTTTT
>NA|TRBV7-9|NA|TRBJ1-6
CASSRETDNSPLHF
TGTGCCAGCAGCCGGGAGACAGATAATTCACCCCTCCACTTT
>NA|TRBV10-3|NA|TRBJ1-1
CATLGPLNTEAFF
TGTGCCACCTTGGGACCGCTGAACACTGAAGCTTTCTTT
>once|TRBV2|NA|TRBJ1-2
CASAGTGANYGYTF
TGTGCCAGCGCCGGGACGGGAGCTAACTATGGCTACACCTTC
>NA|TRBV20-1|TRBD2|TRBJ2-3
CSASLIPGGSTDTQYF
TGCAGTGCTAGTCTCATCCCGGGGGGGAGCACAGATACGCAGTATTTT
>few|TRBV18|TRBD1|TRBJ2-1
CASSRRTGGNEQFF
TGTGCCAGCTCACGTCGGACAGGGGGGAATGAGCAGTTCTTC
>NA|TRBV5-8|NA|TRBJ2-3
CASSLAQGLTSTDTQYF
TGTGCCAGCAGCTTGGCCCAGGGGCTAACTAGCACAGATACGCAGTATTTT
>NA|TRBV2|NA|TRBJ1-5
CASSQGIRNQPQHF
TGTGCCAGCAGCCAGGGGATAAGGAATCAGCCCCAGCATTTT
>NA|TRBV25-1|NA|TRBJ2-7
CASSLQNTYEQYF
TGTGCCAGCAGTCTCCAGAACACCTACGAGCAGTACTTC
>NA|TRBV7-9|NA|TRBJ1-3
CASSWGPHSGNTIYF
TGTGCCAGCAGTTGGGGTCCCCACTCTGGAAACACCATATATTTT
>few|TRBV20-1|TRBD2|TRBJ2-2
CSASKLVRGGAGELFF
TGCAGCGCTAGTAAACTGGTGCGGGGGGGCGCCGGGGAGCTGTTTTTT
>NA|TRBV6-5|TRBD1|TRBJ2-1
CASRKDRGPYNEQFF
TGTGCCAGCAGGAAAGACAGGGGGCCTTACAATGAGCAGTTCTTC
>NA|TRBV18|TRBD1|TRBJ1-6
CASSGQGKDSPLHF
TGTGCCAGCTCCGGACAGGGGAAGGATTCACCCCTCCACTTT
>NA|TRBV10-3|TRBD1|TRBJ2-7
CAISPTTGALEQYF
TGTGCCATCAGCCCCACGACAGGGGCCCTAGAGCAGTACTTC